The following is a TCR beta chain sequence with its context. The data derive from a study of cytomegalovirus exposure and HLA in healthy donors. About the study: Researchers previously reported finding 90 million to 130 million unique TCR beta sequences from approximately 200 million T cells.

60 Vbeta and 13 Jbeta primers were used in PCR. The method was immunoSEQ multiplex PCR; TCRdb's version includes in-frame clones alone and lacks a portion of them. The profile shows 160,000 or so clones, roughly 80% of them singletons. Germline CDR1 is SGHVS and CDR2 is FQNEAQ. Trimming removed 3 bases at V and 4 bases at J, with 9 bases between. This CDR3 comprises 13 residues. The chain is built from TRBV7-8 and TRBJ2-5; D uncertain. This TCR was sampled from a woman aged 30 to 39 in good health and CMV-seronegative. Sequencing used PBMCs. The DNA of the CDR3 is TGTGCCAGCAGCTTTTATCTCCTAGAGACCCAGTACTTC. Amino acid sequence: CASSFYLLETQYF.